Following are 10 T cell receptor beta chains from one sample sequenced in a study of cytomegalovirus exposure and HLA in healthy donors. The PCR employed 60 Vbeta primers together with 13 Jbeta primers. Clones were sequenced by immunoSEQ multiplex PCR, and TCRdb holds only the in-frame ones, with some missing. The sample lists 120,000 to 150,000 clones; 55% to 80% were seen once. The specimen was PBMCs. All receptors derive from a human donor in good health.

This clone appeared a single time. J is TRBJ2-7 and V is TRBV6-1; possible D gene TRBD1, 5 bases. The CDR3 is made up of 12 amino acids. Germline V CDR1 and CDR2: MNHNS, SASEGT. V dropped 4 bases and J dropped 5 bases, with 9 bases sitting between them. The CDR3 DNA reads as TGTGCCAGCAGTGCACAGGATAACGAGCAGTACTTC. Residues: CASSAQDNEQYF.

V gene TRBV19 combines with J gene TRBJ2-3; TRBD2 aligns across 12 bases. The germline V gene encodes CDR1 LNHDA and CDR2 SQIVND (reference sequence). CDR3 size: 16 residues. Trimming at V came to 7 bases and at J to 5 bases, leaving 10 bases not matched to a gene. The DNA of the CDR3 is TGTGCCAGTACCCCGACTAGCGGGGGCCGTGGAGATACGCAGTATTTT. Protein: CASTPTSGGRGDTQYF.

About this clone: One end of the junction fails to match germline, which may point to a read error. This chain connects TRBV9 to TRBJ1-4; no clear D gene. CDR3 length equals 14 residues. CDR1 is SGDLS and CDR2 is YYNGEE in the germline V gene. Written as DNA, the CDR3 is TGTGCCAGCAGCGTAGGGGAGGGATGGGAAAAGCTGTTTTTT. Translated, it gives CASSVGEGWEKLFF. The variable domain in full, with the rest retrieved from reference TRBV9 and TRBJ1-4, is DSGVTQTPKHLITATGQRVTLRCSPRSGDLSVYWYQQSLDQGLQFLIQYYNGEERAKGNILERFSAQQFPDLHSELNLSSLELGDSALYFCASSVGEGWEKLFFGSGTQLSVL.

CDR3 in amino acids: CASSQGAATDTQYF. The CDR3 nucleotides are TGCGCCAGCAGCCAGGGGGCGGCCACAGATACGCAGTATTTT. The chain employs TRBV5-1 and TRBJ2-3; TRBD1 aligns across 8 bases. The V and J ends lost 4 bases and 2 bases, in that order; junction bases with no gene match: 3. This CDR3 contains 14 residues. CDR1 is SGHRS, CDR2 YFSETQ, per germline.

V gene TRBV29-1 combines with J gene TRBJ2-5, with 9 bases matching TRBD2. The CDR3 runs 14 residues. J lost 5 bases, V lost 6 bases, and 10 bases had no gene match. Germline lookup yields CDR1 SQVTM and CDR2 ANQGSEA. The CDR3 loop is CSVFGGGARETQYF. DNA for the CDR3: TGCAGCGTCTTTGGCGGGGGGGCTCGGGAGACCCAGTACTTC.

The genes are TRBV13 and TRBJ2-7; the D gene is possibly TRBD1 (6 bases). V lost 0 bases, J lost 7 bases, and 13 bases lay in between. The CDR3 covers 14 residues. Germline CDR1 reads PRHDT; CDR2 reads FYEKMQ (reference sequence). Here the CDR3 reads CASSLGQGFSEQYF. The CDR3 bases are TGTGCCAGCAGCTTAGGACAGGGTTTTTCGGAGCAGTACTTC.

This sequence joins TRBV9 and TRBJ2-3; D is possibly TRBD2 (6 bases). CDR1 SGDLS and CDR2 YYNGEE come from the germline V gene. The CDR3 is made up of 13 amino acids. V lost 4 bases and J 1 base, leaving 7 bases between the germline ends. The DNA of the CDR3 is TGTGCCAGCAGCCCTAGCGGCACAGATACGCAGTATTTT. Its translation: CASSPSGTDTQYF.

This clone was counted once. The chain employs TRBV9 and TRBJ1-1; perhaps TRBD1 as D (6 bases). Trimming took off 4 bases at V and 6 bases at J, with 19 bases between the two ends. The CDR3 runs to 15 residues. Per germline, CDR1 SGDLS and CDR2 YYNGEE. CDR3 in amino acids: CASSPQRSRGAEAFF. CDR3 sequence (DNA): TGTGCCAGCAGCCCGCAAAGGAGCAGGGGCGCTGAAGCTTTCTTT.

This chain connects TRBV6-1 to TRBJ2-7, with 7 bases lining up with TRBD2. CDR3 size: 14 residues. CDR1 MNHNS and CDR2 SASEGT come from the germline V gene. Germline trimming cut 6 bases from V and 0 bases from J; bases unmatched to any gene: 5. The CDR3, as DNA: TGTGCCAGCAGGGGGAGGGGCTCCTCCTACGAGCAGTACTTC. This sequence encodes CASRGRGSSYEQYF.

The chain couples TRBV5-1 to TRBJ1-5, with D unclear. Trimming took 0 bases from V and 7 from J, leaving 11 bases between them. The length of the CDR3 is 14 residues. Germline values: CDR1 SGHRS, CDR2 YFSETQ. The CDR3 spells CASSLEAAGQPQHF. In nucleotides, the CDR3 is TGCGCCAGCAGCTTGGAGGCCGCGGGACAGCCCCAGCATTTT.